The clone carrying this TCR beta chain was observed a few times. Its cognate antigen is unknown. This record belongs to a study of response to subunit inactivated influenza vaccine. Overall study findings and caveats: A suggestion made by the authors is that each seasonal influenza vaccination recruits few new T cells.

The length of the CDR3 is 14 residues. Germline V gene data show CDR1 as DFQATT and CDR2 as SNEGSKA (reference sequence). V dropped 0 bases and J dropped 5 bases, with 12 bases sitting between them. TCRdb reanalysed the RT-PCR reads using MiXCR and keeps one entry per CDR3 protein. The profile shows roughly 760,000 distinct CDR3 sequences, approximately 21% of them singletons. V usage is TRBV20-1 and J usage is TRBJ2-3; D perhaps matches TRBD2 (5 bases). The receptor was isolated from a man in his fifties or sixties who received an inactivated influenza vaccine. Source: PBMCs from blood, taken 4 to 6 days after vaccination. CDR3 sequence reads: CSARDSAEVDTQYF. The CDR3 DNA is TGCAGTGCTAGAGATTCCGCGGAGGTAGATACGCAGTATTTT.